The 30 T cell receptor beta chains presented below share a single source sample, sequenced in a study of Graves' ophthalmopathy and Graves' hyperthyroidism. Amplification from RNA transcripts yielded the TCR beta CDR3 regions. Second-round multiplex PCR came after first-round RT-PCR with HTBI primers. TCRdb passed the multiplex PCR reads through MiXCR, listing each CDR3 protein once. The repertoire holds about 620,000 distinct CDR3 sequences, with 20% to 25% as singletons. Specimen: peripheral blood. The receptors were gathered from a woman aged 18 to 35 with stable Graves' hyperthyroidism. Some clones in this sample may be carry-over from other donors' samples.

This clonotype was picked up many times. The gene calls are TRBV6-1 and TRBJ1-1; no definite D call. With 1 base removed from V and 0 bases from J, the gap between germline ends came to 3 bases. CDR3 length equals 13 residues. Germline CDR1 and CDR2: MNHNS and SASEGT. The CDR3 spells CASSEVLNTEAFF. CDR3 in DNA: TGTGCCAGCAGTGAAGTTTTGAACACTGAAGCTTTCTTT.

This clonotype was found many times. The chain combines TRBV6-1 with TRBJ2-7, with 9 bases aligning to TRBD1. V shed 4 bases and J 3 bases; nucleotides not matched to a gene: 4. Germline V lookup: CDR1 MNHNS, CDR2 SASEGT. This CDR3 has 14 residues. For the CDR3, the DNA is TGTGCCAGCAGTGGCGGGACAGGGTTCTACGAGCAGTACTTC. The encoded protein is CASSGGTGFYEQYF.

This clonotype has only a few counts. This chain links TRBV28 with TRBJ2-4; 11 bases fit TRBD2. This CDR3 contains 17 residues. With 2 bases clipped from V and 9 bases from J, the junction kept 12 bases outside the gene matches. Germline assignment: CDR1 MDHEN and CDR2 SYDVKM. The CDR3, as DNA: TGTGCCAGCAGTTTAAAATATGTTCTAGCGGGGGGTATCATTCAGTACTTC. Translating it yields CASSLKYVLAGGIIQYF.

V and J are TRBV3-1 and TRBJ1-2; D not resolved. V was shortened by 0 bases and J by 5 bases, with 19 bases between the two germline ends. Germline CDR1 and CDR2: LGHDT and YNNKEL (reference sequence). This CDR3 is 17 amino acids long. The DNA of the CDR3 is TGTGCCAGCAGCCAAGATCCCGCGGAAGGGAGGTCTTATGGCTACACCTTC. Its protein product is CASSQDPAEGRSYGYTF.

This clonotype was seen at least ten times. CDR3 nucleotide sequence: TGTGCCAGTAGATGGGGGAGCGAGCAGTACTTC. Translated, it gives CASRWGSEQYF. The chain is built from TRBV19 and TRBJ2-7, with D perhaps matching TRBD1 or TRBD2 (5 bases each). V gave up 6 bases and J gave up 6 bases, with 9 bases separating them. CDR3 length equals 11 residues. Germline V lookup: CDR1 LNHDA, CDR2 SQIVND (reference sequence).

This clonotype was counted at least ten times. The chain recombines TRBV12-3 or TRBV12-4 with TRBJ2-2, with D hard to call. This CDR3 spans 13 amino acids. V lost 3 bases and J lost 5, with 7 bases in between. Here the CDR3 DNA reads TGTGCCAGCAGTTTGGCCCAGACCGGGGAGCTGTTTTTT. Its translation is CASSLAQTGELFF.

There are many counts of this clonotype. The CDR3 DNA follows: TGTGCCAGCAGCCCGCGGAGGATGGGGAACACTGAAGCTTTCTTT. Translation: CASSPRRMGNTEAFF. The chain links TRBV9 to TRBJ1-1; D call uncertain. This CDR3 has 15 amino acids. Looked up from germline, CDR1 is SGDLS and CDR2 is YYNGEE. Trimming cost V 4 bases and J 1 base, with 14 bases left between them.

V and J are TRBV6-1 and TRBJ1-1, with TRBD1 matching over 8 bases. Germline assignment: CDR1 MNHNS and CDR2 SASEGT. Trimming took 6 bases from V and 0 from J; bases not matched to a gene: 6. This CDR3 has 15 amino acids. The CDR3 DNA reads TGTGCCAGCAGACGGGACAGGTACTTGAACACTGAAGCTTTCTTT. It encodes CASRRDRYLNTEAFF.

This clonotype was seen repeatedly, ten times or more. The chain is built from TRBV12-5 and TRBJ2-2, with unresolved D. The germline gives CDR1 LGHNT, CDR2 FRNRAP. The CDR3 loop spans 12 amino acids. V was shortened by 2 bases and J by 6 bases, with 4 bases between the two germline ends. CDR3 nucleotides: TGTGCTAGTGGTTTGTACCCCGGGGAGCTGTTTTTT. This encodes CASGLYPGELFF.

This clonotype was seen repeatedly, ten times or more. This chain's CDR3 is CASSSSRIVGIYEQYF. In nucleotides, the CDR3 is TGTGCCAGCAGCTCGAGTCGGATAGTGGGGATCTACGAGCAGTACTTC. This chain uses TRBV11-2 with TRBJ2-7; no firm D call. The CDR3 is made up of 16 amino acids. Germline V gives CDR1 SGHAT, CDR2 FQNNGV. Trimming shortened V by 4 bases and J by 3 bases, and 19 bases separated the two germline ends.

The V call is TRBV6-5, the J call TRBJ2-7; TRBD2 matches 9 bases. The CDR3 runs to 16 residues. Per germline, CDR1 MNHEY and CDR2 SVGAGI. Trimming cost V 0 bases and J 0 bases; bases outside gene matches: 3. CDR3 protein: CASSYSSGGYSYEQYF. In DNA, the CDR3 is TGTGCCAGCAGTTACTCGAGCGGGGGGTACTCCTACGAGCAGTACTTC.

The chain has TRBV29-1 and TRBJ1-5, with D maybe TRBD1 (5 bases). CDR3 length: 14 residues. Germline CDR1 and CDR2: SQVTM and ANQGSEA. Trimming removed 4 bases from V and 3 bases from J, with 13 bases in between. The CDR3 loop is CSVGVGDINQPQHF. In DNA form, the CDR3 reads TGCAGCGTTGGTGTGGGGGATATCAATCAGCCCCAGCATTTT. Filled out from reference TRBV29-1 and TRBJ1-5, the complete variable domain reads SAVISQKPSRDICQRGTSLTIQCQVDSQVTMMFWYRQQPGQSLTLIATANQGSEATYESGFVIDKFPISRPNLTFSTLTVSNMSPEDSSIYLCSVGVGDINQPQHFGDGTRLSIL.

The DNA for the CDR3 is TGTGCCAGCAGCACCCGACTCAGCTATGGCTACACCTTC. Encoded protein: CASSTRLSYGYTF. The J gene is TRBJ1-2, the V gene TRBV7-9, with D uncertain. The germline CDR1 and CDR2 sequences are SEHNR and FQNEAQ (reference sequence). The CDR3 loop spans 13 amino acids. The V and J ends lost 5 bases and 4 bases respectively, with 11 bases between them.

The rearrangement joins TRBV6-5 to TRBJ1-2; D not resolved. V lost 0 bases to trimming and J lost 4 bases, with 6 bases between them. The germline V gene has CDR1 MNHEY and CDR2 SVGAGI. CDR3 length: 13 residues. The CDR3 DNA sequence: TGTGCCAGCAGTTACTCGTTCGGCTATGGCTACACCTTC. This encodes CASSYSFGYGYTF.

This clonotype was detected ten times or more. The J gene is TRBJ1-6, the V gene TRBV20-1; TRBD1 matches at 7 bases. Trimming removed 3 bases from V and 7 bases from J; junction bases left unmatched: 12. The CDR3 sequence is 16 residues long. From germline, CDR1 is DFQATT and CDR2 SNEGSKA (reference sequence). Here the CDR3 DNA reads TGCAGTGCTAGTGATCCGACAGGGCCTAGGAATTCACCCCTCCACTTT. Translation gives CSASDPTGPRNSPLHF.

The table lists this clonotype with many counts. The chain uses TRBV6-1 and TRBJ1-5; no clear D. Germline V CDR1 and CDR2: MNHNS, SASEGT. The germline V and J ends were trimmed by 6 bases and 6 bases, with 9 bases remaining between them. The CDR3 spans 12 residues. The CDR3 DNA follows: TGTGCCAGCAGCCCGGGTGGTCAGCCCCAGCATTTT. Amino acid sequence: CASSPGGQPQHF.

This clonotype was seen at least ten times. This chain joins TRBV12-3 or TRBV12-4 and TRBJ2-7, with a possible D match to TRBD1 (6 bases). The CDR3 extends over 15 amino acids. Trimming pared 3 bases from V and 1 base from J, leaving 13 bases between. Here the CDR3 DNA reads TGTGCCAGCAGTTTTGTAGCAGGGGTATCCTACGAGCAGTACTTC. Its translation is CASSFVAGVSYEQYF.

This clonotype has a count of ten or more. The rearrangement uses TRBV12-3 or TRBV12-4 and TRBJ2-5; perhaps TRBD2 as D (6 bases). With 6 bases removed from V and 4 bases from J, the gap between germline ends came to 21 bases. CDR3 length: 16 residues. The CDR3 DNA reads as TGTGCCAGCAGCCCTCCTGGAGGGTTGAGTAGAGAGACCCAGTACTTC. It is translated as CASSPPGGLSRETQYF.

This clonotype occurred many times. V and J are TRBV18 and TRBJ1-1; possible D gene TRBD1, 6 bases. Trimming pared 5 bases from V and 1 base from J, leaving 11 bases between. Germline V lookup: CDR1 KGHSH, CDR2 LQKENI. CDR3 length equals 14 residues. In DNA, the CDR3 is TGTGCCAGCTCATCGGGACACCCGAACACTGAAGCTTTCTTT. Translation gives CASSSGHPNTEAFF.

Worth noting for this clonotype: This may stem from a read error, because a much larger clone lies one nucleotide away. V usage is TRBV7-2 and J usage is TRBJ1-1, with D unclear. CDR3 length: 14 amino acids. Germline V gives CDR1 SGHTA, CDR2 FQGNSA. Here the CDR3 DNA reads TGTGCCAGCAGCTTAGAGCGGGTTGACACTGAAGCTTGCTTT. It yields the protein CASSLERVDTEACF.

This clonotype has just a few counts. V is TRBV5-1 and J is TRBJ1-6; D unclear. The CDR3 has 13 residues. CDR1 and CDR2 from the germline V gene are SGHRS and YFSETQ. With 1 base removed from V and 9 bases from J, the gap between germline ends came to 8 bases. The CDR3 protein is CASSLFGISPLHF. The CDR3 coding sequence is TGCGCCAGCAGCTTGTTCGGGATTTCACCCCTCCACTTT. Together with reference TRBV5-1 and TRBJ1-6, the CDR3 gives the full variable domain: KAGVTQTPRYLIKTRGQQVTLSCSPISGHRSVSWYQQTPGQGLQFLFEYFSETQRNKGNFPGRFSGRQFSNSRSEMNVSTLELGDSALYLCASSLFGISPLHFGNGTRLTVT.

This clonotype was seen ten or more times. The CDR3 reads CAYPRTDNQPQHF. CDR3 nucleotides: TGTGCCTATCCCCGGACCGACAATCAGCCCCAGCATTTT. The chain carries TRBV19 and TRBJ1-5; D ambiguous. The CDR3 length is 13 residues. V lost 11 bases to trimming and J lost 3 bases, with 14 bases between them. Germline V gene sequence: CDR1 LNHDA, CDR2 SQIVND (reference sequence). Looking up the rest from reference TRBV19 and TRBJ1-5 gives the full variable domain: DGGITQSPKYLFRKEGQNVTLSCEQNLNHDAMYWYRQDPGQGLRLIYYSQIVNDFQKGDIAEGYSVSREKKESFPLTVTSAQKNPTAFYLCAYPRTDNQPQHFGDGTRLSIL.

This clonotype was picked up many times. The chain is built from TRBV11-2 and TRBJ1-2; no firm D call. Between the trimmed V and J ends, which lost 5 bases and 4 bases, there was a span of 14 bases. The CDR3 runs 14 residues. Germline-derived CDR1 and CDR2 are SGHAT and FQNNGV. CDR3 DNA sequence: TGTGCCAGCAGCCGCGGGGTAACGGGCTATGGCTACACCTTC. This gives the protein CASSRGVTGYGYTF.

Many counts were recorded for this clonotype. The J gene is TRBJ1-5, the V gene TRBV20-1; the match to TRBD1 covers 11 bases. J gave up 6 bases and V 0 bases, and 10 bases lay outside the gene matches. The CDR3 extends over 17 amino acids. CDR1 is DFQATT and CDR2 is SNEGSKA in the germline V gene (reference sequence). CDR3 in DNA: TGCAGTGCTAGAGATCGGGACAGGGGGGATATCGGTCAGCCCCAGCATTTT. It translates to CSARDRDRGDIGQPQHF.

This clonotype appeared a few times. V usage is TRBV12-3 or TRBV12-4 and J usage is TRBJ2-7; TRBD2 might be the D (7 bases). The CDR3 sequence is 13 residues long. V gave up 7 bases and J gave up 5 bases, with 15 bases separating them. The CDR3 DNA reads as TGTGCCAGCAATAGGGGGGGGTTCGACGAGCAGTACTTC. Protein product: CASNRGGFDEQYF.

The chain recombines TRBV5-1 with TRBJ1-1; 9 bases match TRBD1. V trimming: 0 bases; J trimming: 0 bases; junction bases outside the gene matches: 3. The CDR3 totals 16 residues. CDR1 and CDR2 (germline): SGHRS, YFSETQ. CDR3 sequence reads: CASSLGRTGVNTEAFF. The CDR3 bases are TGCGCCAGCAGCTTGGGGCGGACAGGGGTGAACACTGAAGCTTTCTTT.

This clonotype was detected ten times or more. V and J are TRBV6-4 and TRBJ1-1; D is perhaps TRBD1 (5 bases). The CDR3 runs 15 residues. From germline, CDR1 is MRHNA and CDR2 SNTAGT. V shed 0 bases and J shed 4 bases, with 12 bases lying between them. This CDR3 is CASSDSPGLGTEAFF. DNA for the CDR3: TGTGCCAGCAGTGACTCTCCGGGGCTCGGCACTGAAGCTTTCTTT.

The chain carries TRBV28 and TRBJ2-2; D is uncertain. Germline CDR1 reads MDHEN; CDR2 reads SYDVKM. The CDR3 has 15 amino acids. The V gene lost 8 bases and the J gene lost 2 bases, with 15 bases spanning the gap. This CDR3 reads CASQTWTANTGELFF. The CDR3 region has the DNA TGTGCCAGCCAGACATGGACCGCCAACACCGGGGAGCTGTTTTTT.

This chain connects TRBV20-1 to TRBJ2-7; TRBD1 matches at 7 bases. V was clipped by 7 bases and J by 0 bases; unmatched bases: 6. This CDR3 has 13 amino acids. Germline CDR1 reads DFQATT; CDR2 reads SNEGSKA (reference sequence). In DNA, the CDR3 is TGCAGTGTATACCGGGACAGCTCCTACGAGCAGTACTTC. Translating it yields CSVYRDSSYEQYF.

This clonotype was counted between two and nine times. The rearrangement links TRBV19 to TRBJ1-2; no clear D. CDR1 is LNHDA, CDR2 SQIVND, per germline (reference sequence). The length of the CDR3 is 14 residues. V lost 5 bases to trimming and J lost 3 bases, with 13 bases between them. CDR3: CASSSGWQDYGYTF. CDR3 in DNA: TGTGCCAGTAGTTCTGGATGGCAGGACTATGGCTACACCTTC.